The 5 T cell receptor beta chains below were found in one sample sequenced in a study of blood T cell repertoires in COVID-19. Measured with immunoSEQ multiplex PCR; TCRdb has only the in-frame clones, and not every one. The data contain under 300,000 clones, 89% of them singletons. Sequenced sample: PBMCs or T cells enriched from blood (not recorded which). Source of these receptors: a woman aged 35 to 49 who had recovered from COVID-19.

This rearrangement joins TRBV10-3 to TRBJ1-1; D unclear. The germline V gene has CDR1 ENHRY and CDR2 SYGVKD. The CDR3 sequence is 15 residues long. V lost 3 bases to trimming and J lost 0 bases, with 11 bases between them. The CDR3 sequence: CAISEGGRLNTEAFF. The CDR3 DNA reads as TGTGCCATCAGTGAAGGAGGACGGCTGAACACTGAAGCTTTCTTT.

This clone appeared once. This CDR3 reads CASVDKNSNQPQHF. The CDR3 DNA reads as TGTGCCAGCGTCGACAAAAATAGCAATCAGCCCCAGCATTTT. This chain links TRBV6-5 with TRBJ1-5; D uncertain. V was clipped by 8 bases and J by 0 bases, with 11 bases between them. The CDR3 runs to 14 residues. CDR1 MNHEY and CDR2 SVGAGI come from the germline V gene.

The V call is TRBV18, the J call TRBJ2-7, with D possibly TRBD2 on 6 matching bases. Trimming cost V 4 bases and J 2 bases, with 15 bases left between them. The CDR3 loop spans 15 amino acids. The germline CDR1 and CDR2 sequences are KGHSH and LQKENI. The CDR3 nucleotides are TGTGCCAGCTCACTCCGGGACTCGGGGGCCTACGAGCAGTACTTC. Its translation is CASSLRDSGAYEQYF.

V gene TRBV3-1 (or the pseudogene TRBV3-2) combines with J gene TRBJ1-2; perhaps TRBD1 as D (5 bases). Germline values: CDR1 LGHDT, CDR2 YNNKEL (reference sequence). This CDR3 contains 15 residues. V was pared by 1 base and J by 2 bases, with 11 bases between. CDR3 loop: CASSQGWAGNYGYTF. Written as DNA, the CDR3 is TGTGCCAGCAGCCAAGGGTGGGCAGGGAACTATGGCTACACCTTC.

The V gene is TRBV5-1, the J gene TRBJ1-2; D may be TRBD1 (6 bases). Germline V CDR1 and CDR2: SGHRS, YFSETQ. The CDR3 extends over 14 amino acids. V was shortened by 0 bases and J by 7 bases, with 13 bases between the two germline ends. The CDR3 here is CASSLVDRRSGYTF. CDR3 DNA: TGCGCCAGCAGCTTGGTTGACAGGCGCAGTGGCTACACCTTC.